The next 27 T cell receptor beta chains were all read from a single sample in a study of blood T cell repertoires in COVID-19. Libraries were prepared by immunoSEQ multiplex PCR; TCRdb keeps only in-frame clonotypes and omits some of them. The table includes fewer than 250,000 clones, roughly 86% detected once. Sequenced material: peripheral blood. The source of these receptors is a man between 60 and 70 years old with acute or convalescent COVID-19.

The chain uses TRBV7-8 and TRBJ2-7, with 8 bases aligning to TRBD2. CDR1 and CDR2 (germline): SGHVS, FQNEAQ. The ends lost 1 base at V and 5 bases at J; junction bases unmatched: 7. The length of the CDR3 is 15 residues. The CDR3 loop reads CASSLGGGGPHEQYF. DNA for the CDR3: TGTGCCAGCAGCTTAGGAGGCGGGGGGCCCCACGAGCAGTACTTC.

The chain combines TRBV6-5 with TRBJ1-1, with D possibly being TRBD1 (6 bases). The CDR3 consists of 14 residues. V was shortened by 2 bases and J by 0 bases, with 7 bases between the two germline ends. CDR1 is MNHEY, CDR2 SVGAGI, per germline. CDR3 DNA: TGTGCCAGCAGTTACGGACAGATGAACACTGAAGCTTTCTTT. Protein sequence: CASSYGQMNTEAFF.

The V gene is TRBV6-2 or TRBV6-3, the J gene TRBJ1-4; TRBD1 agrees at 7 bases. J gave up 6 bases and V 2 bases, and 6 bases lay outside the gene matches. Germline CDR1 reads MNHEY; CDR2 reads SVGEGT. The CDR3 extends over 15 amino acids. The CDR3 here is CASSYEGAIYEKLFF. DNA for the CDR3: TGTGCCAGCAGTTACGAGGGGGCCATTTATGAAAAACTGTTTTTT.

This sequence joins TRBV29-1 and TRBJ2-5; no reliable D call. The ends were cut back, 6 bases at V and 4 bases at J, with 15 bases in the middle. This CDR3 region has 13 residues. Germline V gene data show CDR1 as SQVTM and CDR2 as ANQGSEA. In DNA form, the CDR3 reads TGCAGCGTACAAGGCAGAGGCTTAGAGACCCAGTACTTC. It yields the protein CSVQGRGLETQYF.

This rearrangement joins TRBV7-6 to TRBJ2-7, with TRBD1 matching 8 bases. Germline loops: CDR1 SGHVS, CDR2 FNYEAQ. The CDR3 length is 11 residues. The CDR3 reads CATGQEYEQYF. DNA for the CDR3: TGTGCTACGGGACAGGAATACGAGCAGTACTTC.

The chain links TRBV20-1 to TRBJ2-1; the D gene is possibly TRBD2 (6 bases). The CDR3 spans 10 residues. The V end lost 6 bases, the J end lost 15 bases, and 15 bases lay between the germline ends. Germline V gene sequence: CDR1 DFQATT, CDR2 SNEGSKA (reference sequence). CDR3 loop: CSARLVEPFF. DNA for the CDR3: TGCAGTGCCAGACTAGTCGAACCGTTCTTC.

The chain uses TRBV2 and TRBJ2-2; 7 nucleotides agree with TRBD2. The CDR3 runs 14 residues. Germline CDR1 is SNHLY and CDR2 is FYNNEI. Unmatched junction bases numbered 4, after V lost 8 bases and J lost 1 base. The CDR3 sequence: CASSAGVNTGELFF. CDR3 sequence (DNA): TGTGCCAGCTCGGCGGGGGTGAACACCGGGGAGCTGTTTTTT.

The rearrangement joins TRBV6-5 to TRBJ1-3; no firm D call. Trimming cost V 1 base and J 2 bases, with 6 bases left between them. Germline V gene data show CDR1 as MNHEY and CDR2 as SVGAGI. The CDR3 is 14 residues long. The CDR3 DNA reads TGTGCCAGCAGTTACTTGGCAGCTGGAAACACCATATATTTT. Translating gives CASSYLAAGNTIYF.

V is TRBV30 and J is TRBJ2-2; 9 bases line up with TRBD1. The CDR3 consists of 15 residues. Germline V lookup: CDR1 GTSNPN, CDR2 SVGIG (reference sequence). J lost 1 base, V lost 3 bases, and 3 bases had no gene match. The CDR3 DNA sequence: TGTGCCTGGAGCCCGGGACAGGGGAACACCGGGGAGCTGTTTTTT. It encodes CAWSPGQGNTGELFF.

The chain carries TRBV6-5 and TRBJ2-7; the match to TRBD1 covers 8 bases. Per germline, CDR1 MNHEY and CDR2 SVGAGI. With V trimmed by 8 bases and J by 5 bases, 8 bases remained unmatched. The CDR3 extends over 13 amino acids. CDR3: CASARTGWDEQYF. The CDR3 DNA follows: TGTGCCAGCGCCAGGACAGGGTGGGACGAGCAGTACTTC.

V is TRBV7-3 and J is TRBJ1-6; D is unclear. The V and J ends lost 2 bases and 9 bases respectively, with 8 bases between them. The germline V gene has CDR1 SGHTA and CDR2 FQGTGA. There are 13 residues in the CDR3. The CDR3 loop reads CASSLARGSPLHF. In nucleotides, the CDR3 is TGTGCCAGCAGCTTAGCCCGGGGTTCACCCCTCCACTTT.

V usage is TRBV6-6 and J usage is TRBJ2-5; weak D call: TRBD2 (7 bases). With 0 bases removed from V and 5 bases from J, the gap between germline ends came to 13 bases. Germline CDR1 reads MNHNY; CDR2 reads SVGAGI (reference sequence). There are 15 residues in the CDR3. CDR3: CASSYSQGRGETQYF. As DNA, the CDR3 is TGTGCCAGCAGTTACTCCCAGGGGCGGGGGGAGACCCAGTACTTC.

V gene TRBV4-2 combines with J gene TRBJ2-1; 9 positions agree with TRBD2. Germline-derived CDR1 and CDR2 are LGHNA and YNFKEQ. V lost 1 base, J lost 0 bases, and 13 bases stayed unmatched. The CDR3 covers 20 residues. The CDR3, as DNA: TGTGCCAGCAGCCAAGCCCACTCCCAGCTAGCGGGGCGCTCCTACAATGAGCAGTTCTTC. Translated: CASSQAHSQLAGRSYNEQFF.

This clone was observed a few times. The rearrangement uses TRBV3-1 (or the pseudogene TRBV3-2) and TRBJ1-1, with 8 bases matching TRBD1. The V segment lost 6 bases and the J segment 1 base; nucleotides outside the gene matches: 4. This CDR3 spans 14 amino acids. Germline CDR1 is LGHDT and CDR2 is YNNKEL (reference sequence). This chain's CDR3 is CASSRGTGNTEAFF. As DNA, the CDR3 is TGTGCCAGCAGTCGAGGGACAGGGAACACTGAAGCTTTCTTT.

This clone has only one observation. The chain recombines TRBV30 with TRBJ1-6, with TRBD1 as a possible D gene (6 bases). This CDR3 has 13 residues. The V and J ends lost 5 bases and 8 bases respectively, with 13 bases between them. The germline CDR1 and CDR2 sequences are GTSNPN and SVGIG (reference sequence). The CDR3 DNA is TGTGCCTGGGGCCCACAGGGTTATTCACCCCTCCACTTT. It is translated as CAWGPQGYSPLHF. The variable domain in full, completed from reference TRBV30 and TRBJ1-6, reads SQTIHQWPATLVQPVGSPLSLECTVEGTSNPNLYWYRQAAGRGLQLLFYSVGIGQISSEVPQNLSASRPQDRQFILSSKKLLLSDSGFYLCAWGPQGYSPLHFGNGTRLTVT.

The V gene is TRBV4-2, the J gene TRBJ1-5; 9 nucleotides match TRBD1. V shed 4 bases and J 6 bases; nucleotides not matched to a gene: 7. Germline CDR1 is LGHNA and CDR2 is YNFKEQ. CDR3 length equals 15 residues. CDR3 in amino acids: CASSLEGQGPQPQHF. CDR3 DNA: TGTGCCAGCAGCCTAGAGGGACAGGGTCCTCAGCCCCAGCATTTT.

The chain has TRBV19 and TRBJ1-6; D remains ambiguous. CDR1 and CDR2 (germline): LNHDA, SQIVND (reference sequence). V lost 3 bases and J lost 0, with 12 bases in between. This CDR3 contains 17 residues. Here the CDR3 reads CASSMGSLNSYNSPLHF. CDR3 nucleotide sequence: TGTGCCAGTAGTATGGGCAGCCTTAACTCCTATAATTCACCCCTCCACTTT.

The rearrangement joins TRBV19 to TRBJ2-2; the match to TRBD2 covers 9 bases. CDR1 LNHDA and CDR2 SQIVND come from the germline V gene (reference sequence). CDR3 length: 17 amino acids. The V segment lost 2 bases and the J segment 0 bases; nucleotides outside the gene matches: 4. CDR3 DNA: TGTGCCAGTAGTATATTAGGCGGGGGGGCGAACACCGGGGAGCTGTTTTTT. Its translation is CASSILGGGANTGELFF.

The V and J genes are TRBV14 and TRBJ2-3; possibly TRBD1 for D (6 bases). The germline gives CDR1 SGHDN, CDR2 FVKESK. V was pared by 0 bases and J by 5 bases, with 12 bases between. The CDR3 contains 15 residues. The CDR3 reads CASSQEGAMRDTQYF. The CDR3 nucleotides read TGTGCCAGCAGCCAAGAGGGGGCAATGAGAGATACGCAGTATTTT.

The chain couples TRBV7-9 to TRBJ1-3, with D perhaps matching TRBD1 (5 bases). Trimming removed 0 bases at V and 0 bases at J, with 9 bases between. The CDR3 has 16 residues. Per the germline V gene, CDR1 is SEHNR and CDR2 is FQNEAQ (reference sequence). Here the CDR3 DNA reads TGTGCCAGCAGCTTAGCGGGGGGGAGCTCTGGAAACACCATATATTTT. Amino acid sequence: CASSLAGGSSGNTIYF.

CDR3 bases: TGTGCCAGCAGCTTCTTGGGGGCTAGCACCGGGGAGCTGTTTTTT. Protein: CASSFLGASTGELFF. V and J are TRBV5-4 and TRBJ2-2; D is possibly TRBD1 (6 bases). V lost 2 bases to trimming and J lost 4 bases, with 12 bases between them. Germline CDR1 SGHNT, CDR2 YYREEE (reference sequence). This CDR3 is built from 15 residues.

V usage is TRBV28 and J usage is TRBJ2-7, with a weak D call TRBD2 (5 bases). The germline V gene has CDR1 MDHEN and CDR2 SYDVKM. The CDR3 length is 14 residues. V lost 5 bases and J 3 bases, leaving 14 bases between the germline ends. The CDR3 DNA sequence: TGTGCCAGCAGTCGGTCGGGAACCCTCTACGAGCAGTACTTC. It encodes CASSRSGTLYEQYF.

This sequence joins TRBV7-9 and TRBJ2-7, with D perhaps TRBD1 (6 bases). This CDR3 is built from 15 residues. The V and J ends lost 3 bases and 0 bases respectively, with 12 bases between them. Germline CDR1 is SEHNR and CDR2 is FQNEAQ (reference sequence). CDR3 sequence reads: CASSFYRESSYEQYF. The CDR3 DNA is TGTGCCAGCAGCTTCTACAGGGAAAGCTCCTACGAGCAGTACTTC.

The chain uses TRBV6-2 or TRBV6-3 and TRBJ1-5; 7 bases are a match to TRBD1. This CDR3 is 16 amino acids long. V shed 5 bases, J shed 5 bases, and the junction held 12 bases outside the gene matches. Germline loops: CDR1 MNHEY, CDR2 SVGEGT. CDR3 DNA sequence: TGTGCCAGCAGTCCCCCGAACAGGGGAGTCTATCAGCCCCAGCATTTT. This sequence encodes CASSPPNRGVYQPQHF.

The rearrangement uses TRBV5-1 and TRBJ2-3, with 8 bases lining up with TRBD1. This CDR3 spans 16 amino acids. V gave up 4 bases and J gave up 2 bases; unmatched junction bases: 9. CDR1 is SGHRS and CDR2 is YFSETQ in the germline V gene. CDR3 region: CASSPDTGGFTDTQYF. The CDR3 DNA follows: TGCGCCAGCAGCCCCGATACAGGGGGGTTCACAGATACGCAGTATTTT.

V and J are TRBV7-9 and TRBJ2-3; TRBD2 aligns across 7 bases. There are 12 residues in the CDR3. Germline CDR1 and CDR2: SEHNR and FQNEAQ (reference sequence). V lost 4 bases and J lost 5; bases outside the gene matches: 0. CDR3 DNA: TGTGCCAGCAGCTGGGAGGGAGATACGCAGTATTTT. As protein: CASSWEGDTQYF.

The gene calls are TRBV6-1 and TRBJ2-3; D gene unclear. The CDR3 totals 16 residues. The V and J ends lost 1 base and 1 base respectively, with 12 bases between them. CDR1 MNHNS and CDR2 SASEGT come from the germline V gene. CDR3 bases: TGTGCCAGCAGTGAAGGTTCCGGGTGGGGCACAGATACGCAGTATTTT. As protein: CASSEGSGWGTDTQYF.